This T cell receptor (beta chain) came from a study of brain T cells in children with intractable seizures (dated by TCRdb to the early 2020s). Some background on the complete study: Resected brain tissue from about 50 pediatric epilepsy surgery cases was initially screened for immune gene transcripts with a NanoString immunology panel. About 70% of the 12 selected surgery cases also had pre-surgery blood sequenced, which left four cases with brain tissue only.

Paper-wide results and their limitations: Because sequencing depth differed between pre- and post-surgery blood, the absence of clones from the pre-surgery sample may reflect undersampling. Viral specificity was inferred solely from CDR3 sequence similarity, and the HCMV serostatus of the patients was not known.

The CDR1 and CDR2 encoded by the germline V gene are LGHNA and YNFKEQ. The V and J ends are trimmed by 6 bases and 3 bases, leaving 15 bases between them. Inclusive of the bounding cysteine and phenylalanine, the CDR3 is 15 residues long. Here the CDR3 DNA is all that survives: 45 bases in frame from base 1. The time point label of this sample denotes: blood from clinic visit 5 months post-surgery; TSC patient then seizure free. Surgery cases with the highest brain T cell transcript signatures were selected for TCR beta chain sequencing of brain tissue and, where available, blood. Before surgery, the patients had been given at least one anti-epileptic drug. TCR-sequenced patients were children with drug-resistant epilepsy due to tuberous sclerosis complex, focal cortical dysplasia, Rasmussen encephalitis or hemimegalencephaly. Bulk genomic DNA was isolated from unsorted brain tissue and whole blood using the Monarch genomic DNA purification kit.

The immunoSEQ assay was applied to genomic DNA to generate the TCR beta chain sequences. Concerning the study's data processing: CDR3 sequences not starting with the conserved framework cysteine at position 104 were manually removed. Clonality was calculated as one minus the normalized Shannon's Diversity Index, with values ranging from 0 (maximal diversity) to 1 (oligoclonal). Chi-squared comparison-of-proportions tests assessed whether the same CDR3 differed in frequency between samples, such as brain versus blood. Public clonotypes were identified by searching immuneACCESS, and similarity to known antiviral clonotypes was assessed with the VDJdb browser. Held by TCRdb, this immuneACCESS table contains in-frame sequences only and omits some clones. Under half of the omission traces to an unresolved V gene where checked; the cause of the rest is unknown. Clone size and V and J calls were adopted from that table, with D and trimming inferred from the DNA. A total of hundreds of thousands of clones appear in this sample, 93% of them only once. The top ten hold 5% to 7% of the sample.

Remarks on this clone: Its antigen is unknown. No per-base quality is available; no much larger clone lies one base away.

This receptor was identified in a boy under two years old with tuberous sclerosis and intractable seizures. The chain is made from TRBV4-2 and TRBJ1-5, and the D gene may be TRBD1, 6 bases matching. Sequenced here: peripheral blood, sampled roughly 5 months after surgery. Here the CDR3 is given as CASRGEQGNNQPQHF. The bases read TGTGCCAGCAGGGGTGAACAGGGAAACAATCAGCCCCAGCATTTT.